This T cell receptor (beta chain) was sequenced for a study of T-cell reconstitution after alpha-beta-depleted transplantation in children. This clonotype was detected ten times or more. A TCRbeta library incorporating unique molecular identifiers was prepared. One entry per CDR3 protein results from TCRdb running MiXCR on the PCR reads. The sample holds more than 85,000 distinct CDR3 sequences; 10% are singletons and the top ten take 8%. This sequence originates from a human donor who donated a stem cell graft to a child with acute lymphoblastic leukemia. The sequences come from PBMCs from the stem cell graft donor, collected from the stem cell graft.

The CDR3 here is CASSLGRTGNIQYF. The CDR3, as DNA: TGTGCCAGCAGCTTAGGACGAACCGGGAACATTCAGTACTTC. J is TRBJ2-4 and V is TRBV7-2; no firm D call. Per the germline V gene, CDR1 is SGHTA and CDR2 is FQGNSA. V lost 1 base and J 7 bases, leaving 11 bases between the germline ends. The CDR3 spans 14 residues.